This TCR beta chain was found in a study of a mutant IDH1 vaccine in newly diagnosed glioma (dated by TCRdb to the early 2020s). Concerning the study at large: In the chemotherapy-containing groups, vaccination started alongside temozolomide cycles, whereas in patients who had radiotherapy alone it started 4-6 weeks after radiotherapy. Of the approximately 29 treated patients, 62.5% were male and around 38% were female, and a mean age of 40.4 years was recorded. Prior to enrollment, patients had been given standard therapy consisting of radiotherapy alone, temozolomide alone, or radiochemotherapy with temozolomide, with the combination given to most patients. Visit V12 was the week-35 safety follow-up and visit V13 was the week-47 end of study. Peripheral blood was drawn at six visits: V03 (baseline), V05, V07, V10, V12 and V13. Longitudinal TCRB deep sequencing was done for some 26 treated patients, wherever samples were available for exploratory analyses.

Summary of the overall study and its limitations: No apparent relationship was observed between pseudoprogression and alterations in the top peripheral T cell clonotypes detected by TCRB sequencing. It was noted by the authors that analyses of patient blood samples could not be reproduced owing to sample limitations. Selection of PBMC samples for TCRB deep sequencing was based on availability. Vaccine-induced immune responses across multiple MHC alleles were detected in approximately 93% of patients.

The library relied on the immunoSEQ multiplex PCR assay. Rearranged TCR beta chain sequences were amplified with the hsTCRB Kit following the manufacturer's protocol. Sequencing of TCRB libraries was carried out on an Illumina MiSeq. In the original analysis: The proprietary platform of the kit vendor was used for demultiplexing, trimming and gene mapping. TCRdb carries this immuneACCESS record with in-frame sequences only. Its versions omit some clonotypes, under half of them owing to an unresolved V gene in the studies checked, with the rest unexplained. That table supplies the V and J calls and clone size; D and trimming were determined from the DNA. The sample records about 66,000 clones, around 74% of which are singletons. Jointly, the top ten make up 4.5% to 5% of the sample. Comments on this clone: What this receptor recognizes is not known. Per-nucleotide qualities are absent, and no much larger clonotype sits a single base away.

The trim is 1 base for V and 6 bases for J, with a gap of 10 bases between the germline ends. CDR1 and CDR2 were assigned from the germline V gene (reference sequence) as LNHNV and YYDKDF. From the cysteine up to the phenylalanine, the CDR3 has a length of 13 residues. The kept DNA is CDR3 alone, 39 bases in frame from the first base. In the paper's terms, the time point label means: week 35, safety follow-up. A 20-mer mutant IDH1 peptide at 300 micrograms in Montanide made up each vaccine dose, which was injected subcutaneously together with topical imiquimod. Patients received eight vaccinations in weeks 1, 3, 5, 7, 11, 15, 19 and 23, corresponding to visits V03 through V10. Donors had newly diagnosed WHO grade 3 or 4 IDH1-mutant astrocytomas with loss of nuclear ATRX. The samples were drawn from NOA16, a multicentre, single-arm, open-label phase I trial in Germany that tested a mutant IDH1 peptide vaccine in humans for the first time. Genomic DNA for TCRB sequencing was isolated from EDTA blood with the DNeasy Blood and Tissue Kit.

The source is a man aged 45-65 years with glioma. The source was PBMCs, collected from a glioma patient whose treatment included an IDH1 peptide vaccine. The rearranged chain carries TRBV15 and TRBJ2-7, with the D gene not confidently named. CDR3 reads: CATSRVESTEQYF. The nucleotide sequence is given as TGTGCCACCAGCAGAGTGGAGTCGACCGAGCAGTACTTC.